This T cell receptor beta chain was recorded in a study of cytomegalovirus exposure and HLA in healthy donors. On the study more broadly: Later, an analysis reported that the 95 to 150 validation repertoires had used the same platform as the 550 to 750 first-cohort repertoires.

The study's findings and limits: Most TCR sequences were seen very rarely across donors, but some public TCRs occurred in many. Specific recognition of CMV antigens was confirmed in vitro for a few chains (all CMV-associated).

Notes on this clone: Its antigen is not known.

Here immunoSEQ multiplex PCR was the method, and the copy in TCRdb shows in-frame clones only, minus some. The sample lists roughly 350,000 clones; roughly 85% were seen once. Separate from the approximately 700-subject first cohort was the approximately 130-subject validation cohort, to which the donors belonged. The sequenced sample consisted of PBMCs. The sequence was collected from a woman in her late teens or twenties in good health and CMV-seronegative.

The CDR3 reads CASMVTIASTDTQYF. CDR3 nucleotide sequence: TGTGCCAGTATGGTGACAATTGCTAGCACAGATACGCAGTATTTT. The rearrangement links TRBV19 to TRBJ2-3; D is undetermined. V was pared by 7 bases and J by 0 bases, with 14 bases between. Germline CDR1 is LNHDA and CDR2 is SQIVND (reference sequence). The CDR3 has 15 amino acids.